This TCR beta chain was found in a study of OX40 agonist ivuxolimab in advanced cancers. At the level of the study: Anti-PD-1, anti-PD-L1 or anti-CTLA-4 therapy given earlier was allowed, and around 40% had some.

Produced via immunoSEQ multiplex PCR; TCRdb's table is partial and in-frame only. The sample includes roughly 93,000 clones, approximately 84% of them seen just once. CDR1 and CDR2 from the germline V gene are SNHLY and FYNNEI. This CDR3 spans 16 amino acids. After removal of 3 bases from V and 0 bases from J, the junction contained 3 bases not matched to a gene. The V call is TRBV2, the J call TRBJ1-4, with 8 bases that match TRBD1. The source was CD4+ or CD8+ T cells sorted from blood, collected in a trial of the OX40 agonist ivuxolimab. The origin of this receptor is an adult with an advanced solid tumor such as melanoma, head and neck, liver or kidney cancer. This chain's CDR3 is CASSDAGGATNEKLFF. As DNA, the CDR3 is TGTGCCAGCAGTGACGCAGGGGGCGCAACTAATGAAAAACTGTTTTTT.